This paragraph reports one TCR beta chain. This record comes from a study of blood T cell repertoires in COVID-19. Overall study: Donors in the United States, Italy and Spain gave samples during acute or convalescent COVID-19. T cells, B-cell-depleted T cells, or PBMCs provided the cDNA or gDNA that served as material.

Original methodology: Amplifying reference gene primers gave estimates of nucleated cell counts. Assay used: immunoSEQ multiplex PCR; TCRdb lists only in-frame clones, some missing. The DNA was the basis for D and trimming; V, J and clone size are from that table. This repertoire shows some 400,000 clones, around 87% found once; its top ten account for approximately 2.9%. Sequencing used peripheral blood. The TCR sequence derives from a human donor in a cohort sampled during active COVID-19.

The CDR3 DNA follows: TGTGCCAGTGGGGACACTGGAAACACTGAAGCTTTCTTT. Translated, it gives CASGDTGNTEAFF. The rearrangement uses TRBV19 and TRBJ1-1; possible D gene TRBD1, 6 bases. The CDR3 spans 13 residues. V was pared by 8 bases and J by 2 bases, with 12 bases between. Germline V gene sequence: CDR1 LNHDA, CDR2 SQIVND (reference sequence).